This entry features one T cell receptor beta chain sequence. TCRdb called the reads again in MiXCR, with one record for every CDR3 protein. The sample lists about 740,000 distinct CDR3 sequences; 35% to 45% were seen once. The source of the sample is a study of T cell repertoires in cytomegalovirus infection. The germline V gene has CDR1 MNHNY and CDR2 SVGAGI (reference sequence). V gave up 6 bases and J gave up 7 bases, with 13 bases separating them. The CDR3 is 12 amino acids. The clonotype originates from a human donor in good health (CMV status not recorded). Some clones in this sample may be carry-over from other donors' samples. The J gene is TRBJ2-7, the V gene TRBV6-6; D may match TRBD1 or TRBD2 (5 bases each). The sample taken for sequencing was PBMCs. CDR3 nucleotides: TGTGCCAGCAGCCCCGGGGCCCCAGAGCAGTACTTC. Amino acid sequence: CASSPGAPEQYF.